This T cell receptor beta chain was sequenced in a study of CD8+ T cells in alopecia areata (dated by TCRdb to the late 2010s). In terms of the full investigation: Treated patients were enrolled in an open-label pilot trial of oral tofacitinib, 5 to 10 mg twice daily, for moderate-to-severe alopecia areata. Patients stayed on tofacitinib for 6 to 18 months and then had 6 months of follow-up off drug so that delayed response and recurrence could be assessed. Disease severity in treated patients was measured with the SALT score, which quantifies the percentage of affected scalp surface area. The study used high-throughput TCRbeta sequencing to examine T cell clonal expansion in alopecia areata, in both the C3H/HeJ mouse model and human patients. On the human side, TCRbeta sequencing was run on scalp tissue and on sorted CD4+ and CD8+ peripheral blood T cells from healthy controls and from alopecia areata patients with either patchy or totalis/universalis disease. Biopsies were taken from tofacitinib-treated patients at baseline and at 4 and 24 weeks of treatment, and a later scalp biopsy was taken in several of the tofacitinib-treated patients. Scalp clonality was compared across normal scalp (n=4), patchy alopecia areata scalp (n=8), and alopecia totalis/universalis scalp (n=8). The RNA source kit depended on sample type: the PAXgene miRNA kit for fixed scalp, the miRNeasy kit for PBMCs, and the RNeasy kit for mouse skin. immunoSEQ multiplex PCR using 35 Vbeta forward primers and 13 Jbeta reverse primers was used to amplify TCRbeta CDR3 regions.

The intended sense of this specimen's time point label: about 25 weeks on oral tofacitinib. This specimen's treatment or condition label, interpreted: oral pan-JAK inhibitor, 5-10 mg twice daily. From alopecia areata patients, peripheral blood was collected along with lesional scalp punch biopsies. PBMCs were isolated by density centrifugation and stained for CD3, CD4 and CD8, after which CD4+ and CD8+ T cells were sorted on a FACSAria. The protocol used for the library was the immunoSEQ multiplex PCR assay. RNA was extracted from all samples and reverse transcribed into cDNA, which served as template for TCR sequencing. SuperScript III was used for first-strand cDNA synthesis, primed with a 2:1 mix of oligo-dT and random hexamers. A synthetic immune receptor repertoire was used to gauge amplification bias, and whatever bias remained was removed computationally. Per the source publication's procedure: After raw reads were preprocessed to remove errors, the CDR3 was defined following IMGT conventions as running from the conserved cysteine to phenylalanine. Clonality was calculated as 1 minus Shannon entropy normalized by log2 of the number of productive unique TCRs. Whether each scalp clone was CD4 or CD8 was inferred by checking scalp TCRbeta sequences against the CD4 and CD8 repertoires from sorted blood. The immuneACCESS repertoire file appears here via TCRdb, limited to in-frame rearrangements. These files lack a portion of the clones; in checked studies, under half of the deficit traces to unresolved V genes, and the cause of the others is not known. That table supplies the V and J calls and clone size; D and trimming were determined from the DNA. The sample profile shows 200,000 or so clones; 58% of them were found once. 5.5% of the sample is taken by the ten largest.

In the case of this clone: The antigen it recognizes is unknown. It has no much larger one-base neighbor in the sample; base qualities were not kept.

The full study reports these points: During tofacitinib treatment, many expanded lesional clones stuck around in both scalp and blood, and this persistence may partly explain why relapse happens after treatment is stopped. The treated cohort was small, with a single nonresponder, so links between baseline CD8+ expansion and response need larger studies. Compared with mice, TCR sequences shared between patients were less clear, possibly partly because of HLA diversity across the patient population. Compared with normal scalp, lesional scalp, particularly in alopecia totalis/universalis, had higher clonality and more expanded CD8+ clones, which suggests antigenic drive. Tofacitinib significantly decreased scalp clonality and the number of expanded CD8+ clones among the top 100 scalp clones. Resident alphabeta T cells in normal human skin are also sequenced, complicating scalp TCR repertoire analysis, unlike mouse skin dominated by gammadelta T cells.

The source is a human donor with alopecia areata. The specimen comprised CD4+ T cells sorted from blood, sampled at week 24, from a patient treated with tofacitinib.

Here is the DNA: TGTGCCACCAGCAGAGATCCATCGGGGGCCTACGAGCAGTACTTC. Its protein product is CATSRDPSGAYEQYF. The sequence is built from TRBV15 and TRBJ2-7; TRBD2 is perhaps the D gene, given 6 matching bases. V gives up 0 bases and J gives up 2 bases, and the segment between their germline ends measures 11 bases. The CDR3 measures 15 amino acids from cysteine to phenylalanine. Only CDR3 DNA is held: 45 bases, read in frame from base 1. The germline V gene (reference sequence) supplies CDR1 LNHNV and CDR2 YYDKDF.